These T cell receptor beta chains were read from a single sample in a study of blood T cell repertoires in COVID-19. Profiled with immunoSEQ multiplex PCR; TCRdb holds only in-frame clones, not every one. The data show roughly 100,000 clones, with around 86% seen just once and over 35% held by the top ten. Sequenced sample: peripheral blood. The receptors here all came from an elderly man with acute or convalescent COVID-19. CDR3s include the opening cysteine and the closing phenylalanine or tryptophan. The D gene is left open where the match is weak. The listing skips clone size in some rows; elsewhere it reads once, few, many or a size class.

clone size | J gene | D gene | V gene | CDR3 DNA | CDR3 protein
- | TRBJ2-3 | TRBD2 | TRBV30 | TGTGCCTGGAGTGCCGGGACTAGCGGGAGTGGAGATACGCAGTATTTT | CAWSAGTSGSGDTQYF
- | TRBJ2-2 | TRBD1 | TRBV9 | TGTGCCAGCAGCCCCCCCGGGACAGGGGACGGGGAGCTGTTTTTT | CASSPPGTGDGELFF
once | TRBJ1-5 | - | TRBV19 | TGTGCCAGTAGCCTCCGGGTGATAGGGCCCCAGCATTTT | CASSLRVIGPQHF
- | TRBJ2-7 | TRBD1 | TRBV7-8 | TGTGCCAGCAGCTTAACGGGACAGCTCTACGAGCAGTACTTC | CASSLTGQLYEQYF
- | TRBJ2-1 | - | TRBV27 | TGTGCCAGCAGTCCCAGCGATAGCTCCTACAATGAGCAGTTCTTC | CASSPSDSSYNEQFF
- | TRBJ1-6 | - | TRBV6-5 | TGTGCCAGCAGTTTTCAGGTTCTTAATTCACCCCTCCACTTT | CASSFQVLNSPLHF
- | TRBJ1-4 | TRBD1 | TRBV28 | TGTGCCAGCCGACAGGGGGGGGCTGGTAATGAAAAACTGTTTTTT | CASRQGGAGNEKLFF
- | TRBJ1-5 | TRBD1 | TRBV30 | TGTGCCTGGAGGGGGACAGGGGGAAGCAATCAGCCCCAGCATTTT | CAWRGTGGSNQPQHF
- | TRBJ2-2 | TRBD1 | TRBV7-3 | TGTGCCAGCAGCTTGGGGACAGGGTACACCGGGGAGCTGTTTTTT | CASSLGTGYTGELFF
- | TRBJ2-7 | - | TRBV29-1 | TGCAGCGTTGAATGGGCAGGTAGACGTTACTTC | CSVEWAGRRYF
- | TRBJ2-1 | - | TRBV29-1 | TGCAGCGTCGGTTCGGGTGAGCAGTTCTTC | CSVGSGEQFF
- | TRBJ2-7 | - | TRBV28 | TGTGCCAGCAGTCTCGACGGGGGTCGGTACTTC | CASSLDGGRYF
- | TRBJ2-2 | TRBD1 | TRBV6-5 | TGTGCCAGCAGTTTTCCGGGACAGGGGTCCACCGGGGAGCTGTTTTTT | CASSFPGQGSTGELFF
- | TRBJ1-2 | - | TRBV3-1/TRBV3-2 | TGTGCCAGCAGCCAAGAACGGTATGGCTACACCTTC | CASSQERYGYTF
- | TRBJ2-3 | TRBD2 | TRBV4-3 | TGCGCCAGCAGCCATGAGTATTTAGCGGGACCGACAGATACGCAGTATTTT | CASSHEYLAGPTDTQYF
- | TRBJ2-7 | TRBD1 | TRBV4-3 | TGCGCCAGCAGCCGTGACAGGGGCGCCTACGAGCAGTACTTC | CASSRDRGAYEQYF
few | TRBJ2-7 | - | TRBV6-5 | TGTGCCAGCAGGGGCAGCCAGCCAAAGTACGAGCAGTACTTC | CASRGSQPKYEQYF
- | TRBJ1-5 | TRBD1 | TRBV24-1 | TGTGCCACCAGTGATTCAGGACAGGGGAGCAATCAGCCCCAGCATTTT | CATSDSGQGSNQPQHF
- | TRBJ1-1 | - | TRBV9 | TGTGCCAGCAGTGTTACAGGGCGCACTGAAGCTTTCTTT | CASSVTGRTEAFF
- | TRBJ1-4 | - | TRBV28 | TGTGCCAGCAGCCCCGGGGGTCCGGGGGAAAAACTGTTTTTT | CASSPGGPGEKLFF
- | TRBJ2-1 | TRBD2 | TRBV11-3 | TGTGCCAGCAGCCCATTAGCGGGAGGGAATGAGCAGTTCTTC | CASSPLAGGNEQFF
- | TRBJ2-5 | TRBD2 | TRBV4-2 | TGTGCCAGCAGCCAATGGCTAGCGGGAGCAGAGACCCAGTACTTC | CASSQWLAGAETQYF
- | TRBJ2-2 | - | TRBV6-5 | TGTGCCAGCAGTTCCCAGTCTGCAAGGGAGCTGTTTTTT | CASSSQSARELFF
- | TRBJ2-7 | TRBD2 | TRBV5-1 | TGCGCCAGCAGCTTGGGAACGGGACTAGCCTACGAGCAGTACTTC | CASSLGTGLAYEQYF
- | TRBJ2-7 | TRBD2 | TRBV3-1/TRBV3-2 | TGTGCCAGCAGCCATACTAGCGGAGATAAAAGCTACGAGCAGTACTTC | CASSHTSGDKSYEQYF
- | TRBJ2-1 | - | TRBV9 | TGTGCCAGCAGCGTAGGGGACTCTGAGCAGTTCTTC | CASSVGDSEQFF
- | TRBJ2-5 | - | TRBV7-2 | TGTGCCAACAGCTCCCGCCAGAAACCAAGTGGAGAGACCCAGTACTTC | CANSSRQKPSGETQYF
few | TRBJ1-5 | - | TRBV14 | TGTGCCAGCAGTACTCGGGGGCAGCCCCAGCATTTT | CASSTRGQPQHF
- | TRBJ2-7 | - | TRBV9 | TGTGCCAGCAGCGTAGCCCCGGACAGTTCCTACGAGCAGTACTTC | CASSVAPDSSYEQYF